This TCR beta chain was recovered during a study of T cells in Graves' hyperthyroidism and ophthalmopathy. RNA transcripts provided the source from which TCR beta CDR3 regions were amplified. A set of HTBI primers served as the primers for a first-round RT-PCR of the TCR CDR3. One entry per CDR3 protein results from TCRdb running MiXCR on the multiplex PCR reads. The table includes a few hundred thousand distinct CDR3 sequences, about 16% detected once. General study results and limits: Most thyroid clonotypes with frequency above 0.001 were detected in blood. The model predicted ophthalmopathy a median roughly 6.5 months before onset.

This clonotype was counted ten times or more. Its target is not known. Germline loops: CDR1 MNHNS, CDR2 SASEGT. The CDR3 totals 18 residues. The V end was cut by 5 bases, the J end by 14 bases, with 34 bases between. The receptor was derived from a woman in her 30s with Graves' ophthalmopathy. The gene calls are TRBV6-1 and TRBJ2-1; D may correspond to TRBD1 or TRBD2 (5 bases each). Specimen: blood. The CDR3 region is CASSSPLLIGMTVEGKFF. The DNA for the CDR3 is TGTGCCAGCAGTTCACCACTTCTCATAGGGATGACCGTTGAGGGGAAGTTCTTC.